The source of this TCR beta chain is a study of vaccination and CD4 T cells after COVID-19. The overall study: The study drew post-COVID samples a median approximately 100 days after diagnosis (range 35 to 161). Overlapping SARS-CoV-2, HCoV-NL63, HCoV-OC43 and HCoV-229E spike peptides stimulated the cells. Notes on the study in general: This study had few convalescent patients and no early post-infection samples.

At the Johns Hopkins FTIC core, DNA taken from cultured CD4+ T cells was sequenced by way of the Oncomine TCR Beta short-read assay. TCRdb called the PCR reads again in MiXCR, with one record for every CDR3 protein. The profile shows some 7,600 distinct CDR3 sequences, just under 55% of them singletons. The V end lost 4 bases, the J end lost 4 bases, and 14 bases lay between the germline ends. The CDR3 covers 14 residues. The germline V gene has CDR1 DFQATT and CDR2 SNEGSKA (reference sequence). Documented treatment: approximately nine-day PBMC culture with coronavirus spike peptide pools or control peptides (ViraFEST assay). The authors cultured a few million PBMCs per well with about 10 IU/ml IL-2 and about 9.4 ug/ml peptide pools. This clonotype came up a few times. Its antigen is undetermined.

The chain is built from TRBV20-1 and TRBJ1-3, with D possibly matching TRBD1 (5 bases). This TCR came from a human donor who had recovered from COVID-19. The sequenced sample was CD4+ T cells from blood, cultured in vitro. In DNA, the CDR3 is TGCAGTGCTACCCCGAGCGGGGCAGGAAACACCATATATTTT. Protein product: CSATPSGAGNTIYF.